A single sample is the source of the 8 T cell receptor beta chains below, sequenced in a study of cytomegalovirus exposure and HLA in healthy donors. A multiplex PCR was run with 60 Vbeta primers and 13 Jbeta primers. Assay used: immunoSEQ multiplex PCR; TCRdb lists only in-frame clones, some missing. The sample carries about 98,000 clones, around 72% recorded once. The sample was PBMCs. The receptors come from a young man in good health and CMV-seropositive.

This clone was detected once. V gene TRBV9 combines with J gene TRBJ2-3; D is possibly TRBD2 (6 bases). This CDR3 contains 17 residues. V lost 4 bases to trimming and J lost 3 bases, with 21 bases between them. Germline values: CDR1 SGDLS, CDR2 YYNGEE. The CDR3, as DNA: TGTGCCAGCAGCTCCCTTCCTCGAGCGGGTGGGACAGATACGCAGTATTTT. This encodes CASSSLPRAGGTDTQYF.

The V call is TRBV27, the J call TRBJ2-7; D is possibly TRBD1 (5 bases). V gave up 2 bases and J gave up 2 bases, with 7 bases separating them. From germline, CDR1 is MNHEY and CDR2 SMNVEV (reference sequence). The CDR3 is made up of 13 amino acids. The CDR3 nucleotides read TGTGCCAGCAGTTTACGACAGACCTACGAGCAGTACTTC. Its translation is CASSLRQTYEQYF.

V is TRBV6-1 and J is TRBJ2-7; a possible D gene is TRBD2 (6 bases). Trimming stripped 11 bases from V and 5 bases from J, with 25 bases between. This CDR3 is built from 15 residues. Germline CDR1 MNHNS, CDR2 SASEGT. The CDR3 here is CAGSTTGLPRDEQYF. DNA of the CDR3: TGTGCCGGCTCCACGACGGGACTGCCAAGGGACGAGCAGTACTTC.

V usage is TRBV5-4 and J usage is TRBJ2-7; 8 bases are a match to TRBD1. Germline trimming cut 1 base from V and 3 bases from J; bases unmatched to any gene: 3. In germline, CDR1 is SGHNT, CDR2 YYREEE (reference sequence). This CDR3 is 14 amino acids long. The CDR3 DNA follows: TGTGCCAGCAGCTTGTTTGGGACAGGCTACGAGCAGTACTTC. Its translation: CASSLFGTGYEQYF.

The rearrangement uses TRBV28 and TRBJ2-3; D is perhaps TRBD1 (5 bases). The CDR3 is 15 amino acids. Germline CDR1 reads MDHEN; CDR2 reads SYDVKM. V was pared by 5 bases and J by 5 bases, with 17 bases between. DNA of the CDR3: TGTGCCAGCAGTCCCCCCGGCCAGGGCCAAGATACGCAGTATTTT. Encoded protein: CASSPPGQGQDTQYF.

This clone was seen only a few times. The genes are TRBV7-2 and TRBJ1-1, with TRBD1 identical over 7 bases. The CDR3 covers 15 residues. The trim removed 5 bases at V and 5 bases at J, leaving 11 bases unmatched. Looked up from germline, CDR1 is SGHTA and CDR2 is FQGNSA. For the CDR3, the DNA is TGTGCCAGCAGCCCCCAGACAGGGTGGCGAACTGAAGCTTTCTTT. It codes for CASSPQTGWRTEAFF.

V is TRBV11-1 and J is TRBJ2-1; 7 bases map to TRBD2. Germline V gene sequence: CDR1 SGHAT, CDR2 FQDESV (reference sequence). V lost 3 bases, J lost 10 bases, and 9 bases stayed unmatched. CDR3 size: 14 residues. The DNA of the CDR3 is TGTGCCAGCAGCTTCGAGGACCTGGGGGGGGAGCAGTTCTTC. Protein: CASSFEDLGGEQFF.

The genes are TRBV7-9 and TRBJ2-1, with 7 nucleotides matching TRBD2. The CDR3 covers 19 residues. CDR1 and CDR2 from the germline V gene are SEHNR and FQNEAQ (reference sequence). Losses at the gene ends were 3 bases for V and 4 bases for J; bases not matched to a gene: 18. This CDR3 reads CASSFIDFGGRYRYNEQFF. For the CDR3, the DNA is TGTGCCAGCAGCTTTATAGATTTCGGGGGGAGGTATAGGTACAATGAGCAGTTCTTC.